This T cell receptor (beta chain) was sequenced in a study of T cells in Graves' hyperthyroidism and ophthalmopathy. This clonotype was seen at least ten times. RNA transcripts provided the source from which TCR beta CDR3 regions were amplified. Carried out on the TCR CDR3, a first-round RT-PCR used the HTBI primer set. TCRdb independently ran MiXCR on the multiplex PCR reads; one entry per CDR3 protein. This sample carries approximately 620,000 distinct CDR3 sequences, approximately 15% of them seen once, and the ten largest clones take less than 3.5%. The CDR3 sequence is 15 residues long. Germline assignment: CDR1 SNHLY and CDR2 FYNNEI. The V segment lost 4 bases and the J segment 5 bases; nucleotides outside the gene matches: 9.

Sequences were obtained from blood. This chain uses TRBV2 with TRBJ2-7; TRBD1 agrees at 9 bases. The sequence was collected from a woman between 35 and 50 years old with Graves' ophthalmopathy. CDR3 region: CASSGAGTGNHEQYF. CDR3 nucleotide sequence: TGTGCCAGCAGTGGAGCCGGGACAGGGAACCACGAGCAGTACTTC. The full variable domain, its missing parts supplied by reference TRBV2 and TRBJ2-7, is EPEVTQTPSHQVTQMGQEVILRCVPISNHLYFYWYRQILGQKVEFLVSFYNNEISEKSEIFDDQFSVERPDGSNFTLKIRSTKLEDSAMYFCASSGAGTGNHEQYFGPGTRLTVT.